The 13 T cell receptor beta chains reported below all come from one sample, sequenced in a study of regulatory T cells in long-lasting Graves disease. Time point meaning: newly diagnosed GD, antithyroid drugs for less than 3 months. Scientists built the TCR library using RNA that was extracted from PBMCs. HTBI primers from iRepertoire and Arm-PCR of CDR3 regions yielded the TCR beta libraries. TCRdb analysed the multiplex PCR reads with MiXCR anew, one entry per CDR3 protein. The table lists hundreds of thousands of distinct CDR3 sequences, about 13% of them singletons. The data also belong to a second study, concerning T cells in Graves' hyperthyroidism and ophthalmopathy.

The source material was peripheral blood mononuclear cells (PBMCs), sampled at new diagnosis, from a patient treated with antithyroid drugs. These receptors were obtained from a man aged 25-45 years with Graves disease.

This clonotype has a count of ten or more. This sequence joins TRBV5-1 and TRBJ1-2; TRBD1 is a possible D gene (5 bases). Germline CDR1 and CDR2: SGHRS and YFSETQ. This CDR3 region has 15 residues. V lost 0 bases and J lost 3, with 12 bases in between. The CDR3 bases are TGCGCCAGCAGCTTGGAAGCCGGGGGGGACTATGGCTACACCTTC. Its translation: CASSLEAGGDYGYTF.

This clonotype was counted ten times or more. This chain links TRBV11-2 with TRBJ2-3; D is unclear. Germline V gene data show CDR1 as SGHAT and CDR2 as FQNNGV. Trimming left V 6 bases short and J 2 bases short, with 15 bases between. The CDR3 totals 15 residues. CDR3 nucleotide sequence: TGTGCCAGCAGTCAAAAAGGGTGGGACACAGATACGCAGTATTTT. Encoded protein: CASSQKGWDTDTQYF. The variable domain in full, completed from reference TRBV11-2 and TRBJ2-3, reads EAGVAQSPRYKIIEKRQSVAFWCNPISGHATLYWYQQILGQGPKLLIQFQNNGVVDDSQLPKDRFSAERLKGVDSTLKIQPAKLEDSAVYLCASSQKGWDTDTQYFGPGTRLTVL.

This clonotype was detected a few times. The rearrangement links TRBV25-1 to TRBJ2-1; TRBD1 aligns across 10 bases. CDR1 and CDR2 from the germline V gene are MGHDK and SYGVNS. The CDR3 runs 16 residues. Germline trimming cut 2 bases from V and 4 bases from J; bases unmatched to any gene: 5. The CDR3 protein is CASSEVGTGDYNEQFF. The CDR3 DNA reads TGTGCCAGCAGTGAAGTAGGGACAGGGGATTACAATGAGCAGTTCTTC.

This clonotype appeared many times. The chain links TRBV12-3 or TRBV12-4 to TRBJ1-2; D gene uncertain. Trimming removed 6 bases from V and 3 bases from J, with 8 bases in between. This CDR3 has 12 amino acids. CDR3 DNA: TGTGCCAGCAGCCCCGACGACTATGGCTACACCTTC. Translation gives CASSPDDYGYTF.

The chain employs TRBV6-4 and TRBJ1-3; weak D call: TRBD1 (6 bases). CDR3 size: 13 residues. Germline CDR1 is MRHNA and CDR2 is SNTAGT. V was trimmed by 5 bases and J by 4 bases, leaving 9 bases between them. CDR3 coding DNA: TGTGCCAGCAGTACAGGGCTAGGAAACACCATATATTTT. This sequence encodes CASSTGLGNTIYF.

V gene TRBV6-2 or TRBV6-3 combines with J gene TRBJ1-5; weak D call: TRBD1 (5 bases). The germline V and J ends were trimmed by 6 bases and 2 bases, with 11 bases remaining between them. From germline, CDR1 is MNHEY and CDR2 SVGEGT. CDR3 length: 14 residues. The CDR3 DNA reads as TGTGCCAGCAGACTAGGACAACGCAATCAGCCCCAGCATTTT. This codes for CASRLGQRNQPQHF.

This clonotype was seen more than once but under ten times. The chain combines TRBV15 with TRBJ2-3, with 7 bases aligning to TRBD2. The germline gives CDR1 LNHNV, CDR2 YYDKDF (reference sequence). This CDR3 has 15 amino acids. J lost 2 bases, V lost 6 bases, and 8 bases had no gene match. CDR3 loop: CATSSLAEVTDTQYF. The CDR3 coding sequence is TGTGCCACCAGTTCTCTAGCGGAGGTCACAGATACGCAGTATTTT.

This clonotype was detected only a few times. This chain uses TRBV2 with TRBJ2-5; TRBD2 matches at 8 bases. After removal of 8 bases from V and 5 bases from J, the junction contained 13 bases not matched to a gene. The CDR3 consists of 15 residues. CDR1 and CDR2 (germline): SNHLY, FYNNEI. Here the CDR3 DNA reads TGTGCCAGCGGGGGGGTCGCGGGAGGTGCGGAGACCCAGTACTTC. The encoded protein is CASGGVAGGAETQYF.

In its sample, this clonotype was seen a few times. This chain connects TRBV20-1 to TRBJ1-3; D gene ambiguous. In germline, CDR1 is DFQATT, CDR2 SNEGSKA (reference sequence). This CDR3 comprises 11 residues. Deletions cut 4 bases from V and 3 bases from J, with 4 bases between. The CDR3 coding sequence is TGCAGTGCTACTATTGGAAACACCATATATTTT. Translation gives CSATIGNTIYF.

This clonotype was seen at least ten times. This chain connects TRBV5-6 to TRBJ2-7; TRBD1 might be the D (6 bases). Germline CDR1 SGHDT, CDR2 YYEEEE. The CDR3 totals 16 residues. Trimming took 0 bases from V and 4 from J, leaving 17 bases between them. Written as DNA, the CDR3 is TGTGCCAGCAGCTTGGCCGGAACAGGGTATATGTACGAGCAGTACTTC. Residues: CASSLAGTGYMYEQYF.

The sample holds many counts of this clonotype. This chain links TRBV6-2 or TRBV6-3 with TRBJ2-3, with 9 bases that match TRBD2. CDR1 and CDR2 (germline): MNHEY, SVGEGT. Trimming removed 0 bases from V and 0 bases from J; junction bases left unmatched: 4. CDR3 length: 17 residues. The CDR3 loop reads CASSYSAGGPSTDTQYF. DNA for the CDR3: TGTGCCAGCAGTTACTCGGCGGGAGGGCCGAGCACAGATACGCAGTATTTT.

This clonotype was counted a single time. A read error may explain this, as a much larger clone is one base away. The chain recombines TRBV14 with TRBJ2-7, with a tentative D call TRBD2 (5 bases). This CDR3 has 11 residues. Germline V gives CDR1 SGHDN, CDR2 FVKESK. As DNA, the CDR3 is TGTGCCAGCGGCCAAGGTGGTAGCGAGGACTTC. Its protein product is CASGQGGSEDF.

The V gene is TRBV20-1, the J gene TRBJ1-3, with TRBD1 as a possible D gene (5 bases). V lost 0 bases, J lost 6 bases, and 15 bases lay in between. The CDR3 runs to 15 residues. CDR1 is DFQATT, CDR2 SNEGSKA, per germline (reference sequence). CDR3 nucleotide sequence: TGCAGTGCTAGAGATCCGAACAGGAAAAAAAACACCATATATTTT. Translated, it gives CSARDPNRKKNTIYF.